This T cell receptor (beta chain) was obtained from a study of PD-1 blockade in classical Hodgkin lymphoma. This CDR3 spans 11 amino acids. The germline V and J ends were trimmed by 1 base and 5 bases, with 2 bases remaining between them. The germline V gene encodes CDR1 SGHVS and CDR2 FQNEAQ. Time point of the sample: cycle 4 day 1 (C4D1), after more than five weeks of nivolumab. Relapses following autologous stem cell transplantation were seen in all patients, with brentuximab vedotin exposure varying. The method was immunoSEQ multiplex PCR; TCRdb's version includes in-frame clones alone and lacks a portion of them. Here the sample spans roughly 50,000 clones, around 90% being singletons.

This receptor was taken from a human donor with classical Hodgkin lymphoma. V usage is TRBV7-8 and J usage is TRBJ2-5; D gene ambiguous. The sequencing here drew on peripheral blood mononuclear cells (PBMCs), taken before the fourth cycle of nivolumab. As DNA, the CDR3 is TGTGCCAGCAGCTTAGTTGAGACCCAGTACTTC. Residues: CASSLVETQYF.